Here is one TCR beta chain with its context. Preparation of the TCRbeta library involved a method that used unique molecular identifiers. MiXCR, run by TCRdb on the PCR reads, gives a single entry per CDR3 protein. The sample records some 500,000 distinct CDR3 sequences, less than 35% being singletons. These data come from a study of T-cell reconstitution after alpha-beta-depleted transplantation in children. Per the germline V gene, CDR1 is MNHNS and CDR2 is SASEGT. The CDR3 is 14 residues long. The ends were cut back, 10 bases at V and 3 bases at J, with 18 bases in the middle. This TCR was recovered from a human donor who donated a stem cell graft to a child with aplastic anemia. The sequences come from PBMCs from the stem cell graft donor, collected from the stem cell graft. The rearrangement links TRBV6-1 to TRBJ1-2, with D perhaps TRBD1 (5 bases). CDR3 sequence (DNA): TGTGCCACCCTGCCCGGGGGAAGCGACTATGGCTACACCTTC. Amino acid sequence: CATLPGGSDYGYTF.